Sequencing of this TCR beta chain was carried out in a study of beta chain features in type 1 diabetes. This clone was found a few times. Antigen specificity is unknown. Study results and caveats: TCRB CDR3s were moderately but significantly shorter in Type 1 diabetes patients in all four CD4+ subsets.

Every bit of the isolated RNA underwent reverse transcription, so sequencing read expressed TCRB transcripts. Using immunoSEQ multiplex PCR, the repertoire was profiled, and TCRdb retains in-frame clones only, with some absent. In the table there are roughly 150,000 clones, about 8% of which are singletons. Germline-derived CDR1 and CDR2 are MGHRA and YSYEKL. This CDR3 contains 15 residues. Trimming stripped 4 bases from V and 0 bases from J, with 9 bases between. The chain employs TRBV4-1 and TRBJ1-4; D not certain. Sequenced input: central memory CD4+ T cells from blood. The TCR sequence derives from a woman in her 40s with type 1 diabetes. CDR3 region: CASSRGRATNEKLFF. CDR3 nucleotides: TGCGCCAGCAGCCGCGGCCGTGCAACTAATGAAAAACTGTTTTTT.